This T cell receptor (beta chain) was recovered during a study of breast tumors, draining lymph nodes, adjacent tissues. Study-level findings and limits: Tumors had less TCR diversity than lymph nodes, more than nontumor tissue.

TCRdb itself ran the multiplex PCR reads through MiXCR, one entry per CDR3 protein. Among 130,000 or so distinct CDR3 sequences, about a fifth were seen once, and the ten largest hold more than 2.5%. The lymph nodes were axillary draining lymph nodes from breast cancer patients. The CDR3 is made up of 13 amino acids. The germline V gene encodes CDR1 SGHKS and CDR2 YYEKEE (reference sequence). V was trimmed by 3 bases and J by 1 base, leaving 7 bases between them. This clonotype was detected only a few times. The antigen remains unidentified. The J gene is TRBJ1-1, the V gene TRBV5-5, with unresolved D. This TCR was sampled from a female donor with breast cancer. Some clones in this sample may be carry-over from other donors' samples. Material for sequencing was axillary lymph node tissue. The CDR3 here is CASSYGRNTEAFF. CDR3 DNA sequence: TGTGCCAGCAGCTACGGACGGAACACTGAAGCTTTCTTT.